The rows below give T cell receptor beta chains drawn from one sample of a study of control samples from healthy donors and cancer patients. The table came from immunoSEQ multiplex PCR; TCRdb's copy has only in-frame clones and leaves some out. The sample holds about 35,000 clones, approximately 95% seen once. Sequencing was performed on PBMCs. These receptors all stem from a man aged 40-50 years with colorectal cancer. Both conserved end residues are part of each CDR3. D genes are given only for firm matches.

J | D | V | CDR3 | DNA
TRBJ2-3 | - | TRBV4-2 | CASSQGDGGGPPHTQYF | TGTGCCAGCAGCCAGGGGGACGGCGGGGGCCCGCCTCATACGCAGTATTTT
TRBJ1-5 | - | TRBV7-9 | CASRPEDRSVGYQPQHF | TGTGCCAGCAGACCGGAGGACAGATCAGTTGGGTATCAGCCCCAGCATTTT
TRBJ1-3 | - | TRBV5-1 | CASSLDPAGIGNTIYF | TGCGCCAGCAGCTTGGACCCGGCGGGGATTGGCAACACCATATATTTT
TRBJ2-1 | - | TRBV10-2 | CASRETGTSNEQFF | TGCGCCAGCAGAGAAACCGGGACAAGCAATGAGCAGTTCTTC
TRBJ1-4 | TRBD1 | TRBV6-5 | CASSTQGVANEKLFF | TGTGCCAGCAGTACGCAGGGGGTGGCTAATGAAAAACTGTTTTTT
TRBJ1-3 | - | TRBV7-9 | CASLDSSLGNTIYF | TGTGCCAGCTTGGACAGCAGCCTAGGAAACACCATATATTTT
TRBJ1-2 | TRBD1 | TRBV7-2 | CASSSTGGANYGYTF | TGTGCCAGCAGCTCTACAGGGGGCGCAAACTATGGCTACACCTTC
TRBJ1-5 | - | TRBV19 | CASSTTPTRYQPQHF | TGTGCCAGTAGTACAACCCCAACACGGTATCAGCCCCAGCATTTT
TRBJ1-2 | TRBD1 | TRBV9 | CASDRGANYGYTF | TGTGCCAGCGACAGGGGGGCTAACTATGGCTACACCTTC
TRBJ2-7 | TRBD1 | TRBV18 | CASSADRATYEQYF | TGTGCCAGCTCAGCGGACAGGGCGACCTACGAGCAGTACTTC
TRBJ1-1 | TRBD1 | TRBV6-5 | CASSSPGQGNTEAFF | TGTGCCAGCAGTTCCCCGGGACAGGGGAACACTGAAGCTTTCTTT
TRBJ1-2 | - | TRBV18 | CASSRPEGGSGYTF | TGTGCCAGCTCACGGCCGGAGGGAGGTTCCGGTTACACCTTC
TRBJ2-7 | - | TRBV7-8 | CASSLRSEVHEQYF | TGTGCCAGCAGCTTACGATCAGAAGTCCACGAGCAGTACTTC
TRBJ2-2 | - | TRBV6-5 | CASRSRGTTGELFF | TGTGCCAGCAGATCAAGGGGGACCACCGGGGAGCTGTTTTTT
TRBJ1-1 | - | TRBV18 | CASSLTENTEAFF | TGTGCCAGCTCACTCACCGAGAACACTGAAGCTTTCTTT
TRBJ1-1 | - | TRBV7-2 | CASSLTPGRNTEAFF | TGTGCCAGCAGCTTAACCCCCGGTAGGAACACTGAAGCTTTCTTT